This T cell receptor beta chain was identified during a study of T cells in Graves' hyperthyroidism and ophthalmopathy. Study-wide points: Ophthalmopathy was separated from stable hyperthyroidism by a 13 V-J model. Most thyroid clonotypes expanded above 0.001 were also detected in blood.

RNA transcripts yielded amplified TCR beta CDR3 regions. TCR CDR3 regions were first amplified by RT-PCR with HTBI primers. Via MiXCR, TCRdb re-called the multiplex PCR reads, giving one row per CDR3 protein. The sample shows 500,000 to 750,000 distinct CDR3 sequences, approximately 15% of them seen only once. Patients having uncontrolled infection, another autoimmune disease, pregnancy or lactation were not included. 9.5 to 10 ml fresh peripheral blood yielded the PBMCs. J lost 6 bases, V lost 6 bases, and 2 bases had no gene match. The CDR3 covers 12 residues. Germline V lookup: CDR1 SEHNR, CDR2 FQNEAQ (reference sequence). Remarks on this clonotype: Its antigen is undetermined.

The chain is built from TRBV7-9 and TRBJ2-3, with 8 bases lining up with TRBD1. This TCR derives from a woman aged 18 to 35 with Graves' ophthalmopathy. Sequencing was carried out using blood. The CDR3 nucleotides are TGTGCCAGCAGACAGGGGGACGATACGCAGTATTTT. Its protein is CASRQGDDTQYF.